The 5 T cell receptor beta chains given below trace back to one sample, sequenced in a study of blood T cells in healthy people across ages. For the second PCR, which ran for roughly 6 to 12 cycles, a sample-barcoded 5' primer and a J-beta primer mix were used. TCRdb re-called the 5' RACE reads through MiXCR, storing one row per CDR3 protein. The top ten hold about 20% of the sample, which has under 800,000 distinct CDR3 sequences, roughly 44% seen once. The material sequenced was blood. The receptor set was obtained from a woman aged 55 to 70 in good health.

The table lists this clonotype with many counts. The chain uses TRBV13 and TRBJ2-1, with a tentative D call TRBD2 (6 bases). Germline loops: CDR1 PRHDT, CDR2 FYEKMQ (reference sequence). Trimming removed 2 bases from V and 6 bases from J, with 11 bases in between. The CDR3 covers 14 residues. Written as DNA, the CDR3 is TGTGCCAGCAGCTTATCGTCGACTAGCAATGAGCAGTTCTTC. Amino acids: CASSLSSTSNEQFF. Full variable domain (remainder filled in from reference TRBV13 and TRBJ2-1): AAGVIQSPRHLIKEKRETATLKCYPIPRHDTVYWYQQGPGQDPQFLISFYEKMQSDKGSIPDRFSAQQFSDYHSELNMSSLELGDSALYFCASSLSSTSNEQFFGPGTRLTVL.

This clonotype was counted a few times. The chain combines TRBV6-6 with TRBJ2-4; TRBD2 aligns across 9 bases. Gene TRBJ2-7 matches the end of the DNA better, so the J call may be wrong. This CDR3 has 14 residues. Germline V gene lookup returns CDR1 MNHNY and CDR2 SVGAGI (reference sequence). Written as DNA, the CDR3 is TGTGCCTGCCAGATTGTAGCGGGAGCCCCCGAGCAGTACTTC. It translates to CACQIVAGAPEQYF.

Many counts were recorded for this clonotype. The chain is built from TRBV12-3 or TRBV12-4 and TRBJ1-1; 7 positions agree with TRBD1. CDR3 length equals 13 residues. V gave up 5 bases and J gave up 1 base; unmatched junction bases: 1. CDR3 in amino acids: CASSRQGNTEAFF. CDR3 nucleotides: TGTGCCAGCAGTCGACAGGGGAACACTGAAGCTTTCTTT.

About this clonotype itself: This may be a read error, as it is one base from a much larger clone. This chain joins TRBV20-1 and TRBJ2-6; tentatively, D is TRBD1 (5 bases). The CDR3 extends over 14 amino acids. The germline V gene has CDR1 DFQATT and CDR2 SNEGSKA (reference sequence). This CDR3 is CSATPTSGANVPTF. The CDR3 bases are TGCAGTGCTACTCCTACCTCTGGGGCCAACGTCCCGACTTTC.

This clonotype has a handful of counts. This chain connects TRBV27 to TRBJ2-5; 14 nucleotides align to TRBD2. Germline V gene data show CDR1 as MNHEY and CDR2 as SMNVEV (reference sequence). V trimming: 6 bases; J trimming: 5 bases; junction bases outside the gene matches: 5. There are 15 residues in the CDR3. The CDR3 loop reads CASRWTSGGRETQYF. In nucleotides, the CDR3 is TGTGCCAGCAGATGGACTAGCGGGGGGAGGGAGACCCAGTACTTC.